This TCR beta chain was captured by sequencing in a study of cytomegalovirus exposure and HLA in healthy donors. Overall study: A subsequent analysis stated that the 90 to 150 validation repertoires were run on the same platform as the approximately 700 first-cohort repertoires. General study results and limits: Cytomegalovirus-associated TCR beta chains were listed, numbering roughly 150. A subsequent analysis found that TCR clusters from the first cohort also tended to co-occur in the approximately 120 validation repertoires, with about 94% of cluster scores above 0. Cytomegalovirus status was reportedly diagnosed by the classifier with high specificity and sensitivity.

The method was immunoSEQ multiplex PCR; TCRdb's version includes in-frame clones alone and lacks a portion of them. Here the sample spans over 200,000 clones, more than 75% being singletons. CDR3 size: 11 residues. Looked up from germline, CDR1 is MNHEY and CDR2 is SMNVEV (reference sequence). The V and J ends lost 3 bases and 3 bases respectively, with 3 bases between them. Concerning this clone: No antigen is known for it.

Sequencing used PBMCs. This receptor was taken from a woman between 18 and 30 years old in good health and CMV-seropositive. The chain joins TRBV27 to TRBJ2-7; D remains ambiguous. The CDR3 coding sequence is TGTGCCAGCAGTTTTAACTACGAGCAGTACTTC. It specifies CASSFNYEQYF.